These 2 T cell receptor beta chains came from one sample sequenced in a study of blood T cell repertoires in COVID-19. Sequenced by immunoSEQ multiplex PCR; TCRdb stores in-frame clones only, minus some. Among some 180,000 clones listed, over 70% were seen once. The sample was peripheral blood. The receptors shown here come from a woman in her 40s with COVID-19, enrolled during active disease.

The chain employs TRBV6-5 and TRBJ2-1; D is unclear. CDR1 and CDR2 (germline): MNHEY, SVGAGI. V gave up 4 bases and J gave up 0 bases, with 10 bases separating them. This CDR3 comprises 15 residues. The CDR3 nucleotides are TGTGCCAGCAGTTCCCCGTTTAGCTCCTACAATGAGCAGTTCTTC. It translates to CASSSPFSSYNEQFF.

Here the CDR3 reads CASSVLQGGSMGYTF. The DNA of the CDR3 is TGTGCCAGCAGCGTTCTACAGGGGGGATCTATGGGCTACACCTTC. The V gene is TRBV9, the J gene TRBJ1-2; TRBD1 agrees at 8 bases. The CDR3 totals 15 residues. The V and J ends lost 2 bases and 8 bases, in that order; junction bases with no gene match: 11. Germline V gives CDR1 SGDLS, CDR2 YYNGEE. The full variable domain, with the rest looked up from reference TRBV9 and TRBJ1-2, is DSGVTQTPKHLITATGQRVTLRCSPRSGDLSVYWYQQSLDQGLQFLIQYYNGEERAKGNILERFSAQQFPDLHSELNLSSLELGDSALYFCASSVLQGGSMGYTFGSGTRLTVV.